This T cell receptor (beta chain) stems from a study of blood T cell repertoires in COVID-19. About the research overall: Sites in the United States, Italy and Spain provided acute and convalescent COVID-19 samples. PBMCs, B-cell-depleted T cells, or T cells were the source of the cDNA or gDNA that made up the material.

V shed 5 bases, J shed 4 bases, and the junction held 8 bases outside the gene matches. CDR3 length: 15 amino acids. Germline V gene sequence: CDR1 MNHEY, CDR2 SVGEGT. Source study methods: Amplification of reference gene primers provided the estimated nucleated cell counts. Clones were sequenced by immunoSEQ multiplex PCR, and TCRdb holds only the in-frame ones, with some missing. The DNA was the basis for D and trimming; V, J and clone size are from that table. The sample includes about 150,000 clones, around 89% seen only once; the top ten take 2.5% to 3%. The clonotype was recovered from a man aged 60-69 years with active or convalescent COVID-19. V and J are TRBV6-2 or TRBV6-3 and TRBJ1-5, with TRBD1 matching 7 bases. The sequencing sample was made of peripheral blood. Here the CDR3 reads CASSKEGQMNQPQHF. The CDR3 region has the DNA TGTGCCAGCAGTAAAGAGGGACAGATGAATCAGCCCCAGCATTTT.